This T cell receptor (beta chain) was identified during a study of cytomegalovirus exposure and HLA in healthy donors. General study points: In an earlier analysis, most TCR beta V segments were productive about 90% or about 30% of the time. Per published reports, the classifier diagnosed cytomegalovirus status with high specificity and sensitivity.

This PCR relied on a set of 60 Vbeta primers and 13 Jbeta primers. TCRdb keeps only in-frame clones here, not all; method: immunoSEQ multiplex PCR. The data contain under 150,000 clones, 60% to 85% of them singletons. The ends were cut back, 1 base at V and 3 bases at J, with 9 bases in the middle. The CDR3 has 14 residues. In germline, CDR1 is SGHTA, CDR2 FQGNSA. Concerning this clone itself: What it recognizes is unknown.

The V and J genes are TRBV7-2 and TRBJ1-2; D is possibly TRBD1 (5 bases). This receptor was obtained from a woman in her forties in good health and CMV-seronegative. The sample consisted of PBMCs. In DNA form, the CDR3 reads TGTGCCAGCAGCTTAGGGGGGGTGTACTATGGCTACACCTTC. Translating gives CASSLGGVYYGYTF.